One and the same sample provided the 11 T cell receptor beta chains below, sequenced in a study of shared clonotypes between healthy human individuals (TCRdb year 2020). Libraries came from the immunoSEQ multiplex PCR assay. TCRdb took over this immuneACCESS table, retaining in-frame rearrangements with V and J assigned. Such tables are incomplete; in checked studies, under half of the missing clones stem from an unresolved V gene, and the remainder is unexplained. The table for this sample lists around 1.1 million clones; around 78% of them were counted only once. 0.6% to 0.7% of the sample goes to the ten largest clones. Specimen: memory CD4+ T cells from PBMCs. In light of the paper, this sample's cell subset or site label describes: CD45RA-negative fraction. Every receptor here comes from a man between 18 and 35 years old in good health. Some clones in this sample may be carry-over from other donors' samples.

The CDR3 here is CASSPPWRRGAKNIQYF. CDR3 in DNA: TGTGCCAGCAGCCCCCCCTGGAGACGGGGGGCCAAAAACATTCAGTACTTC. V is TRBV7-9 and J is TRBJ2-4; TRBD2 is a possible D gene (6 bases). The germline V and J ends were trimmed by 5 bases and 1 base, with 18 bases remaining between them. CDR1 SEHNR and CDR2 FQNEAQ come from the germline V gene (reference sequence). The CDR3 covers 17 residues. The variable domain in full, with the rest retrieved from reference TRBV7-9 and TRBJ2-4, is DTGVSQNPRHKITKRGQNVTFRCDPISEHNRLYWYRQTLGQGPEFLTYFQNEAQLEKSRLLSDRFSAERPKGSFSTLEIQRTEQGDSAMYLCASSPPWRRGAKNIQYFGAGTRLSVL.

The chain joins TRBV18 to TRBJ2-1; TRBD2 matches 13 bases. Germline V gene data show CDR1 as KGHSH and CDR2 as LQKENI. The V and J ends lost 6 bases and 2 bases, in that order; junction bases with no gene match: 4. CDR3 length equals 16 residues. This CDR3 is CASSPGTSGAYNEQFF. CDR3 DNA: TGTGCCAGCTCGCCCGGGACTAGCGGGGCCTACAATGAGCAGTTCTTC.

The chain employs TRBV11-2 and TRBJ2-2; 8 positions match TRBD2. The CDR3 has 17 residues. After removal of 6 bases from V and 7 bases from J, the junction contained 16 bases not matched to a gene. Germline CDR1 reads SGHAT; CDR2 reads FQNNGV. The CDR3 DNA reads TGTGCCAGCAGTGTACGGGAGGGAGGGCCTTGGGGCGGGGAGCTGTTTTTT. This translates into CASSVREGGPWGGELFF.

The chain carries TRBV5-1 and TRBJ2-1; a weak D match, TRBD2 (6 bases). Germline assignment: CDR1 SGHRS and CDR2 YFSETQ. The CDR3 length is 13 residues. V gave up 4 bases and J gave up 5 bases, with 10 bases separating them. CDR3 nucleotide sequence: TGCGCCAGCAGCATGGGACTTAACAATGAGCAGTTCTTC. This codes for CASSMGLNNEQFF.

CDR3 DNA: TGCGCCAGCAATAGCGGAAGCACAGATACGCAGTATTTT. It codes for CASNSGSTDTQYF. The rearrangement uses TRBV5-1 and TRBJ2-3, with D maybe TRBD2 (6 bases). The CDR3 length is 13 residues. The germline gives CDR1 SGHRS, CDR2 YFSETQ. Between the trimmed V and J ends, which lost 6 bases and 0 bases, there was a span of 8 bases.

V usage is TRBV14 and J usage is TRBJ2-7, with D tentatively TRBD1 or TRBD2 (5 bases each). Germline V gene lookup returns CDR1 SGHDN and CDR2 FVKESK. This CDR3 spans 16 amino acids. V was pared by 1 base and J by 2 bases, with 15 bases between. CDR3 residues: CASSQVRPGGAYEQYF. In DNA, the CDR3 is TGTGCCAGCAGCCAAGTCCGGCCTGGGGGAGCCTACGAGCAGTACTTC. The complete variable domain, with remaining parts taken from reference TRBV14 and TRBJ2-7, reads EAGVTQFPSHSVIEKGQTVTLRCDPISGHDNLYWYRRVMGKEIKFLLHFVKESKQDESGMPNNRFLAERTGGTYSTLKVQPAELEDSGVYFCASSQVRPGGAYEQYFGPGTRLTVT.

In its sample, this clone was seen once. Written as DNA, the CDR3 is TGTGCCAGCAGCGTAGGAGGAGGACAGGGAGCAGATACGCAGTATTTT. As protein: CASSVGGGQGADTQYF. V gene TRBV9 combines with J gene TRBJ2-3; 8 bases line up with TRBD1. The V gene's germline CDR1 is SGDLS and CDR2 YYNGEE. The CDR3 sequence is 16 residues long. The V and J ends lost 0 bases and 4 bases, in that order; junction bases with no gene match: 7.

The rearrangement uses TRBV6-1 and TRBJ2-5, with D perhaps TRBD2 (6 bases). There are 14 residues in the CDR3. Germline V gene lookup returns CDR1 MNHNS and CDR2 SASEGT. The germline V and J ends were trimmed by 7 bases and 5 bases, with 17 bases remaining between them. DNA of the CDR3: TGTGCCAGCACTGGAGGGCCCACTGTTGAGACCCAGTACTTC. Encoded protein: CASTGGPTVETQYF.

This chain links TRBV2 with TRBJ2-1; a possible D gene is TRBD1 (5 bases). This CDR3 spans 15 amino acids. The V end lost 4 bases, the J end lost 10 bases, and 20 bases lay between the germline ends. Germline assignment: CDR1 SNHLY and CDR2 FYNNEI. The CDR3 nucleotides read TGTGCCAGCAGTGGGAGACAGCCGACTTCTCGGGAGCAGTTCTTC. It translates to CASSGRQPTSREQFF.

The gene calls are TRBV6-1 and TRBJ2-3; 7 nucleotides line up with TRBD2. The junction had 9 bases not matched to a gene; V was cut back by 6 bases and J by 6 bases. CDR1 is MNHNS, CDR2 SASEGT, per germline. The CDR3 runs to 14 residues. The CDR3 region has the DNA TGTGCCAGCAGGGGTGGGGCAGCGGGGGATACGCAGTATTTT. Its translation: CASRGGAAGDTQYF.

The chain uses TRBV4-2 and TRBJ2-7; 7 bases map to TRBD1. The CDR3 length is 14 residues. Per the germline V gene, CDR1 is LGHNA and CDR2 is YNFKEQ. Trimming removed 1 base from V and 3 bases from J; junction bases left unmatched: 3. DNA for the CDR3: TGTGCCAGCAGCCAAGGCCAGGGGGACTACGAGCAGTACTTC. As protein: CASSQGQGDYEQYF.